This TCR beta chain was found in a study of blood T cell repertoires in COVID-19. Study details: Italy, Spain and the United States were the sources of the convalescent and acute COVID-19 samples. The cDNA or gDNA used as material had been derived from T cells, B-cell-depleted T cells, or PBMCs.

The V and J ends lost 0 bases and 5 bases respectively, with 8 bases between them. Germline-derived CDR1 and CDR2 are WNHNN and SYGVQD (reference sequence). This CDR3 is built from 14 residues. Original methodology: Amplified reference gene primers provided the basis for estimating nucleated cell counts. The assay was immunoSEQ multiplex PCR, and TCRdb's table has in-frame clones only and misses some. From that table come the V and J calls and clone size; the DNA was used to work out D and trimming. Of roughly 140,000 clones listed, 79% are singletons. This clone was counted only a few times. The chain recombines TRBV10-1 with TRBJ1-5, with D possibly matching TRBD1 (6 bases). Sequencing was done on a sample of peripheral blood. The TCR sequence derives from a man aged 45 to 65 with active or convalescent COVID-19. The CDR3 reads CASSESQGHQPQHF. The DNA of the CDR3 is TGCGCCAGCAGTGAGTCACAGGGCCATCAGCCCCAGCATTTT.